This is a list of T cell receptor beta chains from one sample in a study of early T cells in non-severe SARS-CoV-2 infection. TCRdb itself ran the 5' RACE reads through MiXCR, one entry per CDR3 protein. The sample holds under 70,000 distinct CDR3 sequences, over 4% seen once. The sequencing sample was made of whole blood. The receptors derive from an adult who was a healthcare worker with PCR-confirmed SARS-CoV-2 infection or an uninfected control (not recorded which). CDR3s include the opening cysteine and the closing phenylalanine or tryptophan. The D gene is left open where the match is weak. Only some rows state a clone size, as once, few, many or a class for expanded clones.

>many|TRBJ1-5|TRBV10-3|14|.
CAISRQGGIQPQHF
TGTGCCATCAGCCGCCAAGGGGGAATCCAGCCCCAGCATTTT
>many|TRBJ2-3|TRBV4-1|15|.
CASSQDPNLADTQYF
TGCGCCAGCAGCCAAGATCCAAATTTGGCAGATACGCAGTATTTT
>many|TRBJ1-2|TRBV9|14|.
CASSVGQESGGYTF
TGTGCCAGCAGCGTAGGGCAGGAGAGTGGTGGCTACACCTTC
>many|TRBJ2-7|TRBV11-2|15|.
CASSLGVTASYEQYF
TGTGCCAGCAGCTTAGGGGTGACAGCCTCCTACGAGCAGTACTTC
>many|TRBJ1-2|TRBV20-1|13|.
CSASPSYDYGYTF
TGCAGTGCTAGTCCCAGCTACGACTATGGCTACACCTTC
>.|TRBJ2-7|TRBV5-4|14|.
CASSFNAGRYEQYF
TGTGCCAGCAGCTTTAATGCAGGCCGCTACGAGCAGTACTTC
>.|TRBJ1-1|TRBV5-1|14|.
CASSFGDMNTEAFF
TGCGCCAGCAGCTTCGGAGATATGAACACTGAAGCTTTCTTT
>many|TRBJ1-2|TRBV18|15|.
CASSPPQTGWYGYTF
TGTGCCAGCTCACCACCCCAAACAGGGTGGTATGGCTACACCTTC
>many|TRBJ1-1|TRBV5-1|14|.
CASSFWGGRTEAFF
TGCGCCAGCAGCTTCTGGGGAGGAAGGACTGAAGCTTTCTTT
>.|TRBJ2-5|TRBV15|13|.
CATSRTAQETQYF
TGTGCCACCAGCCGGACAGCTCAAGAGACCCAGTACTTC
>many|TRBJ2-2|TRBV6-2/TRBV6-3|12|.
CASSSRGGELFF
TGTGCCAGCAGTTCCAGGGGCGGGGAGCTGTTTTTT
>many|TRBJ2-7|TRBV7-6|15|TRBD1
CASSPGQGQTYEQYF
TGTGCCAGCAGCCCGGGACAGGGTCAGACCTACGAGCAGTACTTC
>many|TRBJ2-1|TRBV7-3|16|TRBD2
CASSRLAGSSYNEQFF
TGTGCCAGCAGCCGACTAGCGGGGAGCTCCTACAATGAGCAGTTCTTC
>many|TRBJ2-1|TRBV7-9|13|.
CASGISSYNEQFF
TGTGCCAGCGGCATAAGCTCCTACAATGAGCAGTTCTTC
>many|TRBJ2-5|TRBV6-6|11|TRBD2
CASASGETQYF
TGTGCCAGCGCTAGCGGAGAGACCCAGTACTTC
>.|TRBJ2-3|TRBV14|15|.
CASSQVSGRTDTQYF
TGTGCCAGCAGCCAAGTATCCGGGCGCACAGATACGCAGTATTTT
>many|TRBJ1-5|TRBV2|16|TRBD1
CASSEGTGVFNQPQHF
TGTGCCAGCAGTGAAGGGACAGGGGTTTTTAATCAGCCCCAGCATTTT
>once|TRBJ1-3|TRBV12-3/TRBV12-4|14|TRBD1
CASSTGGHGNTIYF
TGTGCCAGCAGTACAGGGGGCCATGGAAACACCATATATTTT
>.|TRBJ2-1|TRBV14|16|TRBD1
CASSRLWTGVHNEQFF
TGTGCCAGCAGCCGTCTTTGGACAGGCGTCCACAATGAGCAGTTCTTC
>many|TRBJ1-6|TRBV14|13|.
CASSQTNNSPLHF
TGTGCCAGCAGCCAAACCAACAATTCACCCCTCCACTTT
>.|TRBJ2-7|TRBV28|15|.
CASSPGTRRSYEQYF
TGTGCCAGCAGTCCCGGGACCAGGCGCTCCTACGAGCAGTACTTC
>many|TRBJ2-5|TRBV20-1|13|TRBD2
CSAFRREWETQYF
TGCAGTGCCTTCAGGCGGGAGTGGGAGACCCAGTACTTC
>.|TRBJ2-6|TRBV5-1|15|.
CASRAGLSGANVLTF
TGCGCCAGCCGCGCGGGTCTTTCTGGGGCCAACGTCCTGACTTTC
>many|TRBJ2-1|TRBV10-1|16|TRBD2
CASSDGLAGGLGEQFF
TGCGCCAGCAGTGATGGGCTAGCGGGGGGGCTAGGTGAGCAGTTCTTC
>many|TRBJ2-7|TRBV7-2|15|.
CASSWSGTRGDEQYF
TGTGCCAGCAGCTGGTCGGGGACTCGGGGCGACGAGCAGTACTTC
>.|TRBJ2-3|TRBV7-2|14|.
CASSSLPITDTQYF
TGTGCCAGCAGTTCCCTCCCCATTACAGATACGCAGTATTTT
>.|TRBJ2-7|TRBV7-8|14|.
CASSLSFQGYEQYF
TGTGCCAGCAGCTTATCATTTCAGGGGTACGAGCAGTACTTC
>.|TRBJ2-7|TRBV20-1|16|TRBD2
CSARSGLAGRVYEQYF
TGCAGTGCTAGATCCGGACTAGCGGGAAGAGTCTACGAGCAGTACTTC
>few|TRBJ1-1|TRBV7-2|14|.
CASSMQGRATEAFF
TGTGCCAGCAGCATGCAGGGTCGGGCCACTGAAGCTTTCTTT